One sample yielded the 21 T cell receptor beta chains listed below, sequenced in a study of blood T cell repertoires in COVID-19. This table comes from immunoSEQ multiplex PCR, and its TCRdb copy is limited to in-frame clones, with some not included. The sample lists 120,000 to 150,000 clones; roughly 90% were seen once. Sequencing used PBMCs or T cells enriched from blood (not recorded which). All receptors come from a woman in her 30s with acute COVID-19.

The chain couples TRBV30 to TRBJ2-5; D is ambiguous. Germline CDR1 and CDR2: GTSNPN and SVGIG (reference sequence). Trimming removed 0 bases from V and 3 bases from J, with 17 bases in between. The CDR3 is made up of 16 amino acids. The CDR3 nucleotides read TGTGCCTGGAGTGTATTCCTAAGTACTCTTAAAGAGACCCAGTACTTC. Residues: CAWSVFLSTLKETQYF. The complete variable domain, with remaining parts taken from reference TRBV30 and TRBJ2-5, reads SQTIHQWPATLVQPVGSPLSLECTVEGTSNPNLYWYRQAAGRGLQLLFYSVGIGQISSEVPQNLSASRPQDRQFILSSKKLLLSDSGFYLCAWSVFLSTLKETQYFGPGTRLLVL.

The chain combines TRBV9 with TRBJ2-5; perhaps TRBD2 as D (5 bases). Trimming pared 4 bases from V and 1 base from J, leaving 14 bases between. The germline gives CDR1 SGDLS, CDR2 YYNGEE. CDR3 length equals 15 residues. CDR3 loop: CASSPAASGQETQYF. The CDR3 DNA follows: TGTGCCAGCAGCCCAGCGGCTTCTGGCCAAGAGACCCAGTACTTC.

This clone occurred a few times. This rearrangement joins TRBV6-6 to TRBJ2-3, with TRBD1 identical over 12 bases. The trim removed 5 bases at V and 3 bases at J, leaving 12 bases unmatched. CDR1 is MNHNY, CDR2 SVGAGI, per germline (reference sequence). The CDR3 extends over 18 amino acids. The CDR3 loop reads CASSPVPGQGAATDTQYF. As DNA, the CDR3 is TGTGCCAGCAGTCCTGTTCCGGGACAGGGGGCGGCAACAGATACGCAGTATTTT.

V is TRBV5-6 and J is TRBJ1-3; unclear D gene. The ends were cut back, 0 bases at V and 4 bases at J, with 8 bases in the middle. The CDR3 runs to 14 residues. Germline V CDR1 and CDR2: SGHDT, YYEEEE. The CDR3, as DNA: TGTGCCAGCAGCTTGGGAGGATCGGGAAACACCATATATTTT. It is translated as CASSLGGSGNTIYF.

This chain links TRBV28 with TRBJ1-6; TRBD1 is a possible D gene (6 bases). CDR1 and CDR2 (germline): MDHEN, SYDVKM. The CDR3 covers 15 residues. The V end lost 6 bases, the J end lost 5 bases, and 14 bases lay between the germline ends. The CDR3 here is CASSKTTGNNSPLHF. Here the CDR3 DNA reads TGTGCCAGCAGCAAAACTACAGGGAATAATTCACCCCTCCACTTT.

V and J are TRBV28 and TRBJ1-1, with D possibly TRBD1 on 6 matching bases. Germline CDR1 is MDHEN and CDR2 is SYDVKM. The V end lost 10 bases, the J end lost 0 bases, and 27 bases lay between the germline ends. The CDR3 is made up of 18 amino acids. The CDR3 DNA reads as TGTGCCACAAGTCCCAGGCGGCAGGGGAAACTTATGAACACTGAAGCTTTCTTT. Translated, it gives CATSPRRQGKLMNTEAFF.

The rearrangement uses TRBV10-3 and TRBJ2-3, with D perhaps matching TRBD2 (6 bases). Germline CDR1 ENHRY, CDR2 SYGVKD. V gave up 6 bases and J gave up 1 base, with 11 bases separating them. This CDR3 spans 14 amino acids. The CDR3 bases are TGTGCCATCAGCGTGGGAGGTGGCACAGATACGCAGTATTTT. Translating gives CAISVGGGTDTQYF.

V is TRBV10-3 and J is TRBJ1-1; D might be TRBD1 (5 bases). V was pared by 10 bases and J by 4 bases, with 13 bases between. CDR1 is ENHRY, CDR2 SYGVKD, per germline. The CDR3 is made up of 12 amino acids. The CDR3: CATSRGGTEAFF. The DNA for the CDR3 is TGTGCCACCTCTCGGGGGGGCACTGAAGCTTTCTTT.

CDR3 region: CASSQDRRGTGYINEQFF. DNA for the CDR3: TGTGCCAGCAGCCAAGATCGCCGTGGGACAGGCTATATCAATGAGCAGTTCTTC. J is TRBJ2-1 and V is TRBV3-1 (or the pseudogene TRBV3-2); 8 bases match TRBD1. Germline V gene sequence: CDR1 LGHDT, CDR2 YNNKEL (reference sequence). The J segment lost 6 bases and the V segment lost 0 bases, leaving 13 bases of the junction unmatched. This CDR3 contains 18 residues.

This clone was detected only once. CDR3 bases: TGTGCCAGCAGCTTATCCGGCGGGGACTATGGCTACACCTTC. Protein sequence: CASSLSGGDYGYTF. The chain joins TRBV11-2 to TRBJ1-2; D remains unclear. Trimming took off 2 bases at V and 3 bases at J, with 10 bases between the two ends. CDR3 length: 14 residues. Germline V gene sequence: CDR1 SGHAT, CDR2 FQNNGV.

The V and J genes are TRBV27 and TRBJ1-2; possible D gene TRBD1, 6 bases. Germline CDR1 MNHEY, CDR2 SMNVEV (reference sequence). The CDR3 is 13 residues long. Trimming took 2 bases from V and 4 from J, leaving 8 bases between them. The CDR3 loop reads CASSLQGSYGYTF. The DNA for the CDR3 is TGTGCCAGCAGTTTACAGGGGTCCTATGGCTACACCTTC.

This clone was found once. This rearrangement joins TRBV19 to TRBJ2-2; 8 bases fit TRBD2. This CDR3 has 15 amino acids. The germline gives CDR1 LNHDA, CDR2 SQIVND (reference sequence). The J segment lost 0 bases and the V segment lost 10 bases, leaving 7 bases of the junction unmatched. The CDR3 region has the DNA TGTGCCACCACGGGGGGGCCGTCGAACACCGGGGAGCTGTTTTTT. Translation: CATTGGPSNTGELFF.

Of note for this clone: This specimen includes other DNA sequences encoding the same CDR3. The CDR3 is CSASSGSSYNEQFF. CDR3 coding DNA: TGCAGTGCTAGTAGCGGGAGCTCCTACAATGAGCAGTTCTTC. The rearrangement uses TRBV20-1 and TRBJ2-1, with 9 bases aligning to TRBD2. V dropped 3 bases and J dropped 0; count of bases not matched to a gene: 0. CDR3 size: 14 residues. CDR1 and CDR2 from the germline V gene are DFQATT and SNEGSKA (reference sequence).

This chain uses TRBV30 with TRBJ2-7, with D possibly matching TRBD1 (5 bases). The CDR3 spans 13 residues. V dropped 1 base and J dropped 2 bases, with 9 bases sitting between them. Germline CDR1 is GTSNPN and CDR2 is SVGIG (reference sequence). CDR3: CAWSAGLTYEQYF. The CDR3 bases are TGTGCCTGGAGTGCAGGGTTGACCTACGAGCAGTACTTC.

V and J are TRBV28 and TRBJ1-3; D unclear. V lost 4 bases to trimming and J lost 9 bases, with 19 bases between them. Germline V CDR1 and CDR2: MDHEN, SYDVKM. The CDR3 runs 15 residues. The CDR3 reads CASSSAGGPKRTIYF. Here the CDR3 DNA reads TGTGCCAGCAGTTCGGCGGGAGGACCGAAACGCACCATATATTTT.

V gene TRBV9 combines with J gene TRBJ2-7, with TRBD2 matching 10 bases. CDR1 is SGDLS and CDR2 is YYNGEE in the germline V gene. The CDR3 is made up of 14 amino acids. The V and J ends lost 3 bases and 6 bases, in that order; junction bases with no gene match: 6. CDR3 nucleotides: TGTGCCAGCAGCGCTACTAGCGGGGAAGGCGAGCAGTACTTC. The encoded protein is CASSATSGEGEQYF.

This chain uses TRBV5-6 with TRBJ2-5, with D perhaps TRBD1 (5 bases). The CDR3 sequence is 14 residues long. The ends were cut back, 4 bases at V and 1 base at J, with 11 bases in the middle. The germline gives CDR1 SGHDT, CDR2 YYEEEE. The CDR3 spells CASSPPGIQETQYF. In nucleotides, the CDR3 is TGTGCCAGCAGCCCTCCAGGGATCCAAGAGACCCAGTACTTC.

This clone was observed a single time. The V and J genes are TRBV18 and TRBJ2-5, with D tentatively TRBD2 (6 bases). Trimming took 4 bases from V and 6 from J, leaving 15 bases between them. Germline V gene data show CDR1 as KGHSH and CDR2 as LQKENI. The length of the CDR3 is 14 residues. CDR3 sequence reads: CASSLVDGGKTQYF. The CDR3, as DNA: TGTGCCAGCTCACTCGTGGACGGAGGGAAGACCCAGTACTTC.

The chain carries TRBV29-1 and TRBJ2-2; the match to TRBD1 covers 7 bases. The germline V gene encodes CDR1 SQVTM and CDR2 ANQGSEA. This CDR3 is built from 14 residues. With 6 bases clipped from V and 2 bases from J, the junction kept 6 bases outside the gene matches. The DNA of the CDR3 is TGCAGCGTCCTCCAGGGGGAAAACACCGGGGAGCTGTTTTTT. This encodes CSVLQGENTGELFF.

The chain couples TRBV20-1 to TRBJ1-5; D gene uncertain. The CDR3 is 18 residues long. Trimming took 3 bases from V and 0 from J, leaving 21 bases between them. CDR1 is DFQATT and CDR2 is SNEGSKA in the germline V gene (reference sequence). The chain's CDR3 is CSASSVTPKSHSNQPQHF. The CDR3 DNA follows: TGCAGTGCTAGTTCAGTGACACCGAAATCTCATAGCAATCAGCCCCAGCATTTT.

For the CDR3, the DNA is TGTGCCATCTTCGGGGGGCCGGGAAACACCATATATTTT. Its protein product is CAIFGGPGNTIYF. V usage is TRBV10-3 and J usage is TRBJ1-3; a weak D match, TRBD1 (6 bases). Trimming removed 8 bases from V and 4 bases from J, with 12 bases in between. Germline-derived CDR1 and CDR2 are ENHRY and SYGVKD. CDR3 length: 13 residues.